This T cell receptor beta chain was recorded in a study of blood T cell repertoires in COVID-19. The CDR3 is 16 residues long. Germline CDR1 MNHEY, CDR2 SVGEGT. V lost 6 bases to trimming and J lost 4 bases; unmatched junction nucleotides: 8. As handled by the study authors: Amplification from reference gene primers served as the basis for estimated nucleated cell counts. TCRdb's copy holds only in-frame clones and misses some; the assay was immunoSEQ multiplex PCR. V, J and clone size are taken as reported in that table, and D and trimming were inferred from the DNA itself. This table has roughly 400,000 clones, 70% to 90% appearing once.

This receptor was obtained from a woman under 30 who had been exposed to COVID-19. This chain links TRBV6-2 or TRBV6-3 with TRBJ2-3; 12 bases fit TRBD2. The sample was PBMCs or T cells enriched from blood (not recorded which). CDR3 DNA: TGTGCCAGCAGCAGCGCTAGCGGGGGGGCCTCAGATACGCAGTATTTT. Its protein product is CASSSASGGASDTQYF.